These 27 T cell receptor beta chains originate from one sample sequenced in a study of T cell repertoires in cytomegalovirus infection. TCRdb reprocessed the reads with MiXCR, giving one entry per CDR3 protein. Found here are approximately 990,000 distinct CDR3 sequences, around 32% of them singletons; the top ten hold about an eighth. No antigen is known for these receptors. The specimen comprised cultured CD8+ T cells from PBMCs, sampled from culture after CMV antigen stimulation. Receptors were obtained from a human donor in good health (CMV status not recorded). Some clones in this sample may be carry-over from other donors' samples.

This chain connects TRBV27 to TRBJ1-2; no clear D. V dropped 2 bases and J dropped 0 bases, with 13 bases sitting between them. The CDR3 is 16 residues long. CDR1 is MNHEY and CDR2 is SMNVEV in the germline V gene (reference sequence). Here the CDR3 reads CASSLGQLEANYGYTF. Written as DNA, the CDR3 is TGTGCCAGCAGTTTAGGGCAGTTGGAAGCTAACTATGGCTACACCTTC.

This clonotype was detected only a few times. The chain employs TRBV11-2 and TRBJ2-2, with unresolved D. This CDR3 region has 15 residues. CDR1 is SGHAT, CDR2 FQNNGV, per germline. Trimming took 3 bases from V and 4 from J, leaving 12 bases between them. The CDR3 region has the DNA TGTGCCAGCAGCTTCGACGCCGGAACCACCGGGGAGCTGTTTTTT. This translates into CASSFDAGTTGELFF. The whole variable domain, filled in from reference TRBV11-2 and TRBJ2-2, reads EAGVAQSPRYKIIEKRQSVAFWCNPISGHATLYWYQQILGQGPKLLIQFQNNGVVDDSQLPKDRFSAERLKGVDSTLKIQPAKLEDSAVYLCASSFDAGTTGELFFGEGSRLTVL.

The genes are TRBV12-3 or TRBV12-4 and TRBJ1-2; 8 nucleotides line up with TRBD1. CDR3 length: 18 amino acids. The J segment lost 4 bases and the V segment lost 4 bases, leaving 17 bases of the junction unmatched. CDR3 in amino acids: CASSSLLGSTGEVYGYTF. The CDR3 DNA follows: TGTGCCAGCAGTTCTCTTTTGGGGTCGACAGGGGAGGTCTATGGCTACACCTTC.

V is TRBV27 and J is TRBJ1-5; D may be TRBD1 (6 bases). CDR3 length: 14 residues. Germline CDR1 MNHEY, CDR2 SMNVEV (reference sequence). V shed 6 bases and J shed 7 bases, with 16 bases lying between them. The CDR3 loop reads CASRRGGGGQPQHF. The CDR3 bases are TGTGCCAGCAGGAGAGGGGGTGGAGGCCAGCCCCAGCATTTT.

To note about this clonotype: Possible read error: a much larger clone is one base away. The CDR3 carries no conserved terminal phenylalanine or tryptophan, so it likely arises from a read error. The V gene is TRBV7-6, the J gene TRBJ2-1; 10 bases line up with TRBD1. From germline, CDR1 is SGHVS and CDR2 FNYEAQ. The V gene end was trimmed by 5 bases and the J gene end by 6 bases; junction bases not matched to a gene: 1. CDR3 length: 13 amino acids. The CDR3 bases are TGTGCCAGCAGCGGGGACAGGGGCAATGAGCAGTTCTCC. It is translated as CASSGDRGNEQFS.

The chain couples TRBV28 to TRBJ2-7; D tentatively reads TRBD1 or TRBD2 (6 bases each). V was cut by 6 bases and J by 5 bases, with 11 bases left in between. CDR1 and CDR2 (germline): MDHEN, SYDVKM. This CDR3 has 12 residues. DNA of the CDR3: TGTGCCAGCAGCCGCCGGGGGCACGAGCAGTACGTC. Translated, it gives CASSRRGHEQYV.

The CDR3 here is CASSQDIQRTGELFF. The CDR3, as DNA: TGCGCCAGCAGCCAAGATATACAGAGGACTGGGGAGCTGTTTTTT. This sequence joins TRBV4-1 and TRBJ2-2; a weak D match, TRBD2 (5 bases). Germline CDR1 is MGHRA and CDR2 is YSYEKL. The V and J ends lost 0 bases and 8 bases respectively, with 13 bases between them. The CDR3 is 15 amino acids.

A few counts support this clonotype. The rearrangement uses TRBV5-1 and TRBJ2-2; TRBD1 aligns across 9 bases. The trim removed 7 bases at V and 0 bases at J, leaving 10 bases unmatched. This CDR3 has 17 residues. Germline assignment: CDR1 SGHRS and CDR2 YFSETQ. This CDR3 is CASGVGTGNANTGELFF. CDR3 nucleotides: TGCGCCAGCGGTGTCGGGACAGGGAACGCGAACACCGGGGAGCTGTTTTTT. The complete variable domain, with remaining parts taken from reference TRBV5-1 and TRBJ2-2, reads KAGVTQTPRYLIKTRGQQVTLSCSPISGHRSVSWYQQTPGQGLQFLFEYFSETQRNKGNFPGRFSGRQFSNSRSEMNVSTLELGDSALYLCASGVGTGNANTGELFFGEGSRLTVL.

The rearrangement links TRBV4-1 to TRBJ2-1, with a possible D match to TRBD1 (7 bases). Germline-derived CDR1 and CDR2 are MGHRA and YSYEKL. Trimming removed 4 bases at V and 16 bases at J, with 14 bases between. This CDR3 is built from 11 residues. The CDR3 coding sequence is TGCGCCAGCAGCCGCGGGACAGTAATTTTCTTC. Residues: CASSRGTVIFF.

This clonotype appeared once. The chain employs TRBV28 and TRBJ2-1, with 13 bases matching TRBD2. V was pared by 5 bases and J by 1 base, with 5 bases of the junction left unmatched. The CDR3 totals 17 residues. Germline V gives CDR1 MDHEN, CDR2 SYDVKM. CDR3 nucleotide sequence: TGTGCCAGCAGTCAAACTAGCGGGGGGGATTCCTACAATGAGCAGTTCTTC. It encodes CASSQTSGGDSYNEQFF.

In this sample, this clonotype turned up many times. V is TRBV7-2 and J is TRBJ1-2; no clear D gene. The length of the CDR3 is 16 residues. Germline V CDR1 and CDR2: SGHTA, FQGNSA. V lost 1 base to trimming and J lost 0 bases, with 12 bases between them. Here the CDR3 reads CASSLDDTPANYGYTF. The CDR3, as DNA: TGTGCCAGCAGCTTAGACGATACACCGGCTAACTATGGCTACACCTTC.

The chain joins TRBV6-1 to TRBJ1-5, with D uncertain. Between the trimmed V and J ends, which lost 1 base and 4 bases, there was a span of 8 bases. The germline V gene has CDR1 MNHNS and CDR2 SASEGT. CDR3 size: 14 residues. CDR3 DNA sequence: TGTGCCAGCAGTGAAGTCGAAGGGAATCAGCCCCAGCATTTT. This codes for CASSEVEGNQPQHF.

This clonotype has at least ten counts. This chain connects TRBV19 to TRBJ1-5, with D unclear. Trimming removed 6 bases at V and 5 bases at J, with 20 bases between. CDR1 is LNHDA, CDR2 SQIVND, per germline (reference sequence). The CDR3 spans 16 residues. CDR3 amino acids: CASSNQRVSVDQPQHF. The DNA for the CDR3 is TGTGCCAGTAGCAATCAGAGGGTTTCGGTGGATCAGCCCCAGCATTTT.

The rearrangement uses TRBV2 and TRBJ2-7; D gene uncertain. V was shortened by 1 base and J by 0 bases, with 10 bases between the two germline ends. This CDR3 region has 15 residues. Germline lookup yields CDR1 SNHLY and CDR2 FYNNEI. The CDR3 nucleotides are TGTGCCAGCAGTGAAGTTCCGGGCCACTCCTACGAGCAGTACTTC. Translated: CASSEVPGHSYEQYF.

The chain links TRBV20-1 to TRBJ2-7, with a tentative D call TRBD2 (6 bases). Germline V lookup: CDR1 DFQATT, CDR2 SNEGSKA (reference sequence). V lost 6 bases and J lost 3, with 15 bases in between. The CDR3 is 13 residues long. As DNA, the CDR3 is TGCAGTGCGGGCAGGAGGGAAGACTACGAGCAGTACTTC. As protein: CSAGRREDYEQYF.

This chain uses TRBV9 with TRBJ2-3; 9 bases agree with TRBD2. Germline V CDR1 and CDR2: SGDLS, YYNGEE. The junction had 4 bases not matched to a gene; V was cut back by 0 bases and J by 2 bases. The CDR3 extends over 16 amino acids. For the CDR3, the DNA is TGTGCCAGCAGCGTAGTAGCGGGGGTTTACACAGATACGCAGTATTTT. Translated: CASSVVAGVYTDTQYF. Full variable domain (rest looked up from reference TRBV9 and TRBJ2-3): DSGVTQTPKHLITATGQRVTLRCSPRSGDLSVYWYQQSLDQGLQFLIQYYNGEERAKGNILERFSAQQFPDLHSELNLSSLELGDSALYFCASSVVAGVYTDTQYFGPGTRLTVL.

V and J are TRBV14 and TRBJ1-1, with D possibly being TRBD1 (5 bases). The CDR3 consists of 17 residues. Per germline, CDR1 SGHDN and CDR2 FVKESK. The V and J ends lost 2 bases and 11 bases respectively, with 27 bases between them. The CDR3 loop reads CASSQYPAVGADLSAFF. The CDR3 coding sequence is TGTGCCAGCAGCCAATATCCAGCAGTTGGGGCTGATCTCTCTGCTTTCTTT.

This clonotype was detected many times. The V and J genes are TRBV7-8 and TRBJ1-1; 8 bases match TRBD1. CDR3 size: 15 residues. Germline assignment: CDR1 SGHVS and CDR2 FQNEAQ. Unmatched junction bases numbered 3, after V lost 0 bases and J lost 3 bases. DNA of the CDR3: TGTGCCAGCAGCTTAGCGCAGGGGGCGGACACTGAAGCTTTCTTT. The encoded protein is CASSLAQGADTEAFF.

This clonotype was seen more than once but under ten times. This rearrangement joins TRBV7-2 to TRBJ2-5, with D possibly matching TRBD2 (7 bases). With 8 bases removed from V and 1 base from J, the gap between germline ends came to 17 bases. CDR3 length: 15 residues. Per germline, CDR1 SGHTA and CDR2 FQGNSA. CDR3 residues: CASGEVGGAQETQYF. The CDR3 DNA reads as TGTGCCAGCGGGGAAGTGGGGGGGGCCCAAGAGACCCAGTACTTC.

This sequence joins TRBV4-3 and TRBJ2-1; no definite D call. This CDR3 has 18 residues. V dropped 0 bases and J dropped 0 bases, with 15 bases sitting between them. Germline V gene data show CDR1 as LGHNA and CDR2 as YSLEER. CDR3: CASSQDSGPRTSYNEQFF. As DNA, the CDR3 is TGCGCCAGCAGCCAAGATTCGGGCCCCCGGACCTCCTACAATGAGCAGTTCTTC.

This clonotype appeared many times. The chain couples TRBV18 to TRBJ1-1; unclear D gene. Germline assignment: CDR1 KGHSH and CDR2 LQKENI. The CDR3 is 14 residues long. V lost 0 bases and J 5 bases, leaving 10 bases between the germline ends. The chain's CDR3 is CASSPPVSETEAFF. The CDR3 DNA sequence: TGTGCCAGCTCACCACCGGTCTCGGAGACTGAAGCTTTCTTT.

The chain combines TRBV19 with TRBJ2-1; D tentatively fits TRBD1 or TRBD2 (6 bases each). The CDR3 is made up of 15 amino acids. Trimming cost V 2 bases and J 8 bases, with 16 bases left between them. Germline lookup yields CDR1 LNHDA and CDR2 SQIVND (reference sequence). The CDR3 is CASSISGGNQYEQFF. CDR3 DNA sequence: TGTGCCAGTAGTATATCCGGGGGCAACCAATATGAGCAGTTCTTC. Together with reference TRBV19 and TRBJ2-1, the CDR3 gives the full variable domain: DGGITQSPKYLFRKEGQNVTLSCEQNLNHDAMYWYRQDPGQGLRLIYYSQIVNDFQKGDIAEGYSVSREKKESFPLTVTSAQKNPTAFYLCASSISGGNQYEQFFGPGTRLTVL.

This clonotype was seen more than once but under ten times. This chain links TRBV7-2 with TRBJ2-5; 11 bases map to TRBD2. The CDR3 spans 17 residues. The trim removed 3 bases at V and 5 bases at J, leaving 11 bases unmatched. Germline values: CDR1 SGHTA, CDR2 FQGNSA. The CDR3 DNA sequence: TGTGCCAGCAGCTTTACGACTAGCGGGGCCCCATGGGAGACCCAGTACTTC. It specifies CASSFTTSGAPWETQYF.

For this clonotype: Relative to the germline gene, one junction end is altered; a read error may explain this. The chain recombines TRBV6-1 with TRBJ2-1, with 8 bases aligning to TRBD2. There are 14 residues in the CDR3. CDR1 MNHNS and CDR2 SASEGT come from the germline V gene. CDR3 in DNA: TGTACCAGCGCGGGGGGCGAATCCTACAATGAGCAGTTCTTC. Translating gives CTSAGGESYNEQFF.

The J gene is TRBJ2-5, the V gene TRBV5-1; perhaps TRBD1 as D (5 bases). V was trimmed by 5 bases and J by 0 bases, leaving 17 bases between them. This CDR3 region has 16 residues. Germline assignment: CDR1 SGHRS and CDR2 YFSETQ. The CDR3 region is CASSRPDAGNQETQYF. The CDR3 DNA sequence: TGCGCCAGCAGTCGCCCTGACGCAGGGAACCAAGAGACCCAGTACTTC.

A few counts support this clonotype. This sequence joins TRBV6-5 and TRBJ2-7; D not resolved. Deletions cut 5 bases from V and 0 bases from J, with 5 bases between. Germline CDR1 and CDR2: MNHEY and SVGAGI. The CDR3 is 12 amino acids. This CDR3 reads CASSKNSYEQYF. The CDR3 DNA reads as TGTGCCAGCAGTAAGAACTCCTACGAGCAGTACTTC.

This clonotype has a count of ten or more. This chain links TRBV7-8 with TRBJ2-5, with 9 bases matching TRBD2. Germline lookup yields CDR1 SGHVS and CDR2 FQNEAQ. J gave up 5 bases and V 1 base, and 8 bases lay outside the gene matches. The CDR3 sequence is 16 residues long. The CDR3 is CASSLEASGEWETQYF. CDR3 coding DNA: TGTGCCAGCAGCTTAGAGGCTAGCGGGGAATGGGAGACCCAGTACTTC.